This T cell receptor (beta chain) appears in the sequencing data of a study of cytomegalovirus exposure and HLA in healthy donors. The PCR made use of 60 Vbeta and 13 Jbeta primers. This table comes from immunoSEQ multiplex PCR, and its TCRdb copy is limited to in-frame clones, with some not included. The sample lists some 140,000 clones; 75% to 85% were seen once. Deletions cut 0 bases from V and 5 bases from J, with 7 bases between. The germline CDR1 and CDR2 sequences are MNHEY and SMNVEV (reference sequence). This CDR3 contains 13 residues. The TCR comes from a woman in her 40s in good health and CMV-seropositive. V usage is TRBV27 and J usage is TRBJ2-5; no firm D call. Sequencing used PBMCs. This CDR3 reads CASSLSSRETQYF. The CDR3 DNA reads TGTGCCAGCAGTTTATCCTCTCGGGAGACCCAGTACTTC.